The entry below describes one T cell receptor beta chain. The record originates from a study of blood T cell repertoires in COVID-19. As processed by the authors: Researchers report that nucleated cell counts were estimated from reference gene primer amplification. Using immunoSEQ multiplex PCR, the repertoire was profiled, and TCRdb retains in-frame clones only, with some absent. Clone size and the V and J calls come from that table; the DNA yielded D and trimming. Of 120,000 to 150,000 clones listed, around 90% are singletons. The germline V gene has CDR1 SGHDT and CDR2 YYEEEE. Trimming shortened V by 2 bases and J by 1 base, and 13 bases separated the two germline ends. The length of the CDR3 is 15 residues.

This TCR came from a human donor in a cohort sampled during active COVID-19. This chain connects TRBV5-6 to TRBJ2-7, with D possibly matching TRBD2 (6 bases). Sequenced: peripheral blood. The CDR3 region is CASSFLGGNSYEQYF. CDR3 nucleotide sequence: TGTGCCAGCAGCTTCCTGGGGGGAAATTCCTACGAGCAGTACTTC.